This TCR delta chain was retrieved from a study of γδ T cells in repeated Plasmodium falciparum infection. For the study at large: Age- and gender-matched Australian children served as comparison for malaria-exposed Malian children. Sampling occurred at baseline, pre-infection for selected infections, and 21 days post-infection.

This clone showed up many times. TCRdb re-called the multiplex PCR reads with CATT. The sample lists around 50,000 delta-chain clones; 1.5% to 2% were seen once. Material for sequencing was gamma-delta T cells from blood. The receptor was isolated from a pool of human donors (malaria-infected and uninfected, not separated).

The CDR3 DNA reads as TGTGCCCCTGTGTGGACCCCTCAGTACACCGATAAACTCATCTTT. Protein sequence: CAPVWTPQYTDKLIF. V and J are TRDV3 and TRDJ1; D call uncertain. There are 15 residues in the CDR3. The ends were cut back, 5 bases at V and 0 bases at J, with 19 bases in the middle. Germline V gene lookup returns CDR1 TVYSNPD and CDR2 GDNSRS (reference sequence).